This T cell receptor (beta chain) was observed in a study of T-cell memory formation after mild COVID-19. About the research overall: Largely, TCR clusters stayed within a single donor.

Regarding this clonotype: Its antigen remains unidentified.

Study-level results: The study found contracting CD4+ clones mainly in CM and EM and contracting CD8+ clones in EMRA.

5'RACE primed from the constant segment yielded TCR alpha and TCR beta cDNA libraries bearing sample barcodes and UMIs. In TCRdb, the 5' RACE reads were re-called with MiXCR into one record per CDR3 protein. Of 560,000 or so distinct CDR3 sequences in the sample, roughly 17% were seen once. The TCR originated in an adult woman who had mild COVID-19 (a few samples of this study predate the infection). Cell type and time point are not known. The sample taken for sequencing was PBMCs or a T cell subset sorted from them (not recorded which).

CDR3 DNA: TGTGCCAGCAGTTACGGGGCGGGAGTTTTCTACGAGCAGTACTTC. Translation gives CASSYGAGVFYEQYF. The rearrangement uses TRBV6-5 and TRBJ2-7; the match to TRBD2 covers 7 bases. Germline V lookup: CDR1 MNHEY, CDR2 SVGAGI. Germline trimming cut 2 bases from V and 3 bases from J; bases unmatched to any gene: 7. The CDR3 consists of 15 residues.